The next 19 T cell receptor beta chains were all read from a single sample in a study of vaccination and CD4 T cells after COVID-19. The sample's treatment: roughly 11-day PBMC culture with coronavirus spike peptide pools or control peptides (ViraFEST assay). Scientists ran DNA taken from cultured CD4+ T cells through the Oncomine TCR Beta short-read assay for sequencing. TCRdb re-called the PCR reads through MiXCR, storing one row per CDR3 protein. Counted here are around 15,000 distinct CDR3 sequences, around 48% occurring once; the ten biggest clones make up 16%. Their specific antigens are unknown. The sample was CD4+ T cells from blood, cultured in vitro, taken before SARS-CoV-2 vaccination. The receptors were sampled from a human donor who had recovered from COVID-19.

This chain joins TRBV6-5 and TRBJ2-1; 11 bases match TRBD2. Germline V gene lookup returns CDR1 MNHEY and CDR2 SVGAGI. CDR3 length: 16 amino acids. V lost 4 bases, J lost 5 bases, and 7 bases stayed unmatched. DNA for the CDR3: TGTGCCAGCAGTTCGAGGGGGGGACTAGCGGACAATGAGCAGTTCTTC. Amino acid sequence: CASSSRGGLADNEQFF.

This chain connects TRBV30 to TRBJ1-2, with D uncertain. Germline V gene data show CDR1 as GTSNPN and CDR2 as SVGIG (reference sequence). There are 13 residues in the CDR3. Between the trimmed V and J ends, which lost 0 bases and 2 bases, there was a span of 7 bases. CDR3: CAWSVSQNYGYTF. DNA for the CDR3: TGTGCCTGGAGTGTATCTCAGAACTATGGCTACACCTTC.

J is TRBJ1-5 and V is TRBV2; maybe TRBD1 (5 bases). Between the trimmed V and J ends, which lost 4 bases and 4 bases, there was a span of 8 bases. Germline-derived CDR1 and CDR2 are SNHLY and FYNNEI. CDR3 length: 13 amino acids. CDR3 loop: CASSVAGNQPQHF. The CDR3 region has the DNA TGTGCCAGCAGTGTGGCAGGGAATCAGCCCCAGCATTTT.

V gene TRBV4-1 combines with J gene TRBJ1-2; no reliable D call. V lost 3 bases and J 2 bases, leaving 7 bases between the germline ends. Germline assignment: CDR1 MGHRA and CDR2 YSYEKL. CDR3 length: 13 amino acids. CDR3 DNA sequence: TGCGCCAGCAGCCAGTTTTGGAACTATGGCTACACCTTC. Protein sequence: CASSQFWNYGYTF.

This clonotype was found a few times. CDR3 residues: CASSLTYEQYF. CDR3 DNA: TGTGCCAGCAGTTTAACGTACGAGCAGTACTTC. V is TRBV27 and J is TRBJ2-7; D remains unclear. V dropped 2 bases and J dropped 4 bases, with 3 bases sitting between them. CDR3 length: 11 amino acids. Germline V gene data show CDR1 as MNHEY and CDR2 as SMNVEV (reference sequence).

The chain combines TRBV7-3 with TRBJ1-4; D not certain. The V end lost 4 bases, the J end lost 4 bases, and 13 bases lay between the germline ends. CDR1 is SGHTA and CDR2 is FQGTGA in the germline V gene. The CDR3 is 15 residues long. The CDR3 DNA is TGTGCCAGCAGCTCGAACCTGGGCGGTAATGAAAAACTGTTTTTT. Its translation is CASSSNLGGNEKLFF.

V gene TRBV19 combines with J gene TRBJ1-6; 9 bases line up with TRBD1. J lost 4 bases, V lost 6 bases, and 4 bases had no gene match. This CDR3 is built from 15 residues. CDR1 and CDR2 from the germline V gene are LNHDA and SQIVND (reference sequence). Here the CDR3 DNA reads TGTGCCAGTAGAAAAGGACAGGGGTATAATTCACCCCTCCACTTT. Its translation is CASRKGQGYNSPLHF.

V gene TRBV7-2 combines with J gene TRBJ2-1; TRBD2 aligns across 7 bases. CDR3 length: 16 residues. V was clipped by 1 base and J by 1 base; unmatched bases: 4. Germline CDR1 is SGHTA and CDR2 is FQGNSA. The CDR3 DNA reads TGTGCCAGCAGCTTAGTGCCTAGCGGTTCCTACAATGAGCAGTTCTTC. This translates into CASSLVPSGSYNEQFF. The entire variable domain, with the rest obtained from reference TRBV7-2 and TRBJ2-1, is as follows: GAGVSQSPSNKVTEKGKDVELRCDPISGHTALYWYRQSLGQGLEFLIYFQGNSAPDKSGLPSDRFSAERTGGSVSTLTIQRTQQEDSAVYLCASSLVPSGSYNEQFFGPGTRLTVL.

The rearrangement joins TRBV2 to TRBJ2-3; D not certain. CDR3 length: 13 amino acids. Germline assignment: CDR1 SNHLY and CDR2 FYNNEI. Between the trimmed V and J ends, which lost 4 bases and 5 bases, there was a span of 10 bases. In nucleotides, the CDR3 is TGTGCCAGCAGTGGTTACAGTGGAGATACGCAGTATTTT. Amino acid sequence: CASSGYSGDTQYF.

The CDR3: CASSLLSPLTGGMNTEAFF. The DNA for the CDR3 is TGTGCCAGCAGCTTACTATCGCCACTGACGGGGGGGATGAACACTGAAGCTTTCTTT. The rearrangement joins TRBV7-3 to TRBJ1-1; the D gene is possibly TRBD1 (5 bases). Per germline, CDR1 SGHTA and CDR2 FQGTGA. V lost 2 bases and J lost 0, with 22 bases in between. This CDR3 comprises 19 residues.

V gene TRBV6-1 combines with J gene TRBJ1-1, with D possibly TRBD1 on 5 matching bases. The germline V gene encodes CDR1 MNHNS and CDR2 SASEGT. V was shortened by 7 bases and J by 6 bases, with 18 bases between the two germline ends. CDR3 length: 14 amino acids. The CDR3 DNA sequence: TGTGCCAGCACCCCGGGGGGGGTAGGCGCTGAAGCTTTCTTT. Its protein product is CASTPGGVGAEAFF.

The V and J genes are TRBV20-1 and TRBJ1-3, with 11 bases fitting TRBD1. Germline V CDR1 and CDR2: DFQATT, SNEGSKA (reference sequence). Germline trimming cut 4 bases from V and 4 bases from J; bases unmatched to any gene: 6. The CDR3 totals 15 residues. The CDR3 DNA reads TGCAGTGCTACCGGACAGGGGGCAGGAGGAAACACCATATATTTT. It is translated as CSATGQGAGGNTIYF.

This chain links TRBV9 with TRBJ2-1, with TRBD1 matching over 7 bases. The DNA matches TRBJ2-7 better at its end, which makes the J call doubtful. Per germline, CDR1 SGDLS and CDR2 YYNGEE. CDR3 length equals 16 residues. The chain's CDR3 is CASSPRDGTAGYEQYF. Written as DNA, the CDR3 is TGTGCCAGCAGCCCCCGAGATGGGACAGCTGGCTACGAGCAGTACTTC.

This clonotype was found a few times. The chain combines TRBV2 with TRBJ1-2; weak D call: TRBD1 (5 bases). Germline V gene lookup returns CDR1 SNHLY and CDR2 FYNNEI. Trimming took 6 bases from V and 4 from J, leaving 18 bases between them. The CDR3 runs to 15 residues. This CDR3 reads CASSATGDASYGYTF. Here the CDR3 DNA reads TGTGCCAGCAGCGCAACAGGCGACGCAAGCTATGGCTACACCTTC.

CDR3 loop: CASSLSGHGARYEQFF. The CDR3 nucleotides are TGTGCCAGCAGCTTAAGCGGTCACGGTGCGAGGTATGAGCAGTTCTTC. The chain links TRBV7-3 to TRBJ2-1; no definite D call. CDR1 and CDR2 (germline): SGHTA, FQGTGA. V was trimmed by 1 base and J by 8 bases, leaving 18 bases between them. This CDR3 comprises 16 residues.

The chain joins TRBV7-2 to TRBJ2-3; D is uncertain. Germline V gene lookup returns CDR1 SGHTA and CDR2 FQGNSA. CDR3 size: 13 residues. V dropped 2 bases and J dropped 6 bases, with 9 bases sitting between them. CDR3 protein: CASSLQLSDTQYF. The CDR3 DNA reads as TGTGCCAGCAGCTTACAGTTGTCGGATACGCAGTATTTT.

V usage is TRBV12-3 or TRBV12-4 and J usage is TRBJ1-2; D gene uncertain. CDR3 length equals 12 residues. V gave up 6 bases and J gave up 3 bases, with 8 bases separating them. CDR3 loop: CASSRDYYGYTF. In nucleotides, the CDR3 is TGTGCCAGCAGCCGTGACTACTATGGCTACACCTTC.

The V and J genes are TRBV15 and TRBJ2-3; TRBD1 is a possible D gene (6 bases). Looked up from germline, CDR1 is LNHNV and CDR2 is YYDKDF (reference sequence). Trimming took off 0 bases at V and 5 bases at J, with 18 bases between the two ends. This CDR3 region has 17 residues. CDR3 DNA sequence: TGTGCCACCAGCAGAGATCGGATGCAGGGGAGTGGAGATACGCAGTATTTT. Translating gives CATSRDRMQGSGDTQYF. Full variable domain (remainder filled in from reference TRBV15 and TRBJ2-3): DAMVIQNPRYQVTQFGKPVTLSCSQTLNHNVMYWYQQKSSQAPKLLFHYYDKDFNNEADTPDNFQSRRPNTSFCFLDIRSPGLGDTAMYLCATSRDRMQGSGDTQYFGPGTRLTVL.

This chain uses TRBV6-2 or TRBV6-3 with TRBJ2-5, with TRBD1 matching 7 bases. The CDR3 loop spans 12 amino acids. Germline V gene lookup returns CDR1 MNHEY and CDR2 SVGEGT. The V segment lost 9 bases and the J segment 5 bases; nucleotides outside the gene matches: 6. The CDR3 spells CASSQGLETQYF. DNA of the CDR3: TGTGCCAGTTCACAGGGGTTGGAGACCCAGTACTTC.